The clone carrying this T cell receptor beta chain was seen at least ten times. Its target is unknown. These data originate in a study of Graves' ophthalmopathy and Graves' hyperthyroidism. General observations from the study: Detected in blood as well were most expanded thyroid clonotypes with frequency above 0.001.

In donors with ophthalmopathy, activity was moderate-to-severe, with CAS ≥3, NOSPECS ≥4 and duration under 3 months. Diagnosis used clinical symptoms, serum thyroxine, TRAb, thyroid ultrasound and orbital computed tomography. TCR beta CDR3 amplification used RNA transcripts. After a first-round RT-PCR with HTBI primers, a second-round multiplex PCR was run. From the multiplex PCR reads, TCRdb called clonotypes with MiXCR, one entry per CDR3 protein. The sample comprises a few hundred thousand distinct CDR3 sequences, roughly 17% of which are singletons, and approximately 13% rests with the top ten. Germline-derived CDR1 and CDR2 are SEHNR and FQNEAQ (reference sequence). This CDR3 is 10 amino acids long.

The chain couples TRBV7-9 to TRBJ2-7; D is unresolved. The sample was peripheral blood. The sequence was collected from an adult man with Graves' ophthalmopathy. The CDR3 protein is CALGPDEQYF. In nucleotides, the CDR3 is TGTGCATTGGGCCCCGACGAGCAGTACTTC. The whole variable domain, filled in from reference TRBV7-9 and TRBJ2-7, reads DTGVSQNPRHKITKRGQNVTFRCDPISEHNRLYWYRQTLGQGPEFLTYFQNEAQLEKSRLLSDRFSAERPKGSFSTLEIQRTEQGDSAMYLCALGPDEQYFGPGTRLTVT.